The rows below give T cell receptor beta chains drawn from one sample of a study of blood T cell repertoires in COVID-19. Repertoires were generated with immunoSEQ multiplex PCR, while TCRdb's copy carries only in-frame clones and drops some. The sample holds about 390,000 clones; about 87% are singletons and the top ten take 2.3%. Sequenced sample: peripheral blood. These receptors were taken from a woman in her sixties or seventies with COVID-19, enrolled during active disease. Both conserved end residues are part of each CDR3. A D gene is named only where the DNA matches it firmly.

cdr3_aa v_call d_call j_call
CASSSYRAEGYTF TRBV2 . TRBJ1-2
CASSEAHRPSYEQYF TRBV6-1 . TRBJ2-7
CASSYWRPVGQANTGELFF TRBV6-2/TRBV6-3 . TRBJ2-2
CASSLGGGIHNEQFF TRBV5-5 TRBD2 TRBJ2-1
CAWSVQQYTEAFF TRBV30 . TRBJ1-1
CASSYRSSQLQFF TRBV6-5 . TRBJ2-1
CASSIRKLILAGGTDTQYF TRBV19 TRBD2 TRBJ2-3
CAISVAGQSRNTIYF TRBV10-3 . TRBJ1-3
CASSIRDSSSYEQYF TRBV19 TRBD1 TRBJ2-7
CASMSGGGNTGELFF TRBV5-1 TRBD1 TRBJ2-2
CASSSSGLNYNEQFF TRBV11-1 . TRBJ2-1
CASSMFGTGENIQYF TRBV6-5 TRBD1 TRBJ2-4
CAWTASNEQFF TRBV30 . TRBJ2-1
CASSLPVDSGNTIYF TRBV5-1 . TRBJ1-3
CASSQQGLNTEAFF TRBV19 . TRBJ1-1
CASSPGTGITEAFF TRBV9 TRBD1 TRBJ1-1